One T cell receptor beta chain is described in this entry. The target antigen is unknown. This specimen belongs to a study of regulatory T cells in long-lasting Graves disease. Study outcomes and limitations: Persistent disease was associated with favored TRBV28 usage and with favored use of TRBJ1-2 and TRBJ2-5. Lower TCR diversity was seen in persistent Graves' patients than in newly diagnosed ones.

Construction of TCR beta libraries relied on iRepertoire HTBI primers and on Arm-PCR targeting CDR3 regions. TCRdb independently ran MiXCR on the multiplex PCR reads; one entry per CDR3 protein. The sample holds approximately 400,000 distinct CDR3 sequences; under 25% are singletons and the top ten take less than 25%. Described time point: persistent/refractory GD, antithyroid drugs over 5 years with positive TRAb. PBMC RNA served as the TCR library source. Staff drew approximately 10 milliliters of peripheral blood into EDTA tubes. The CDR3 sequence is 15 residues long. The V and J ends lost 1 base and 5 bases respectively, with 12 bases between them. Germline CDR1 SEHNR, CDR2 FQNEAQ (reference sequence).

The sample was peripheral blood mononuclear cells (PBMCs), taken when the disease was refractory, from a patient treated with antithyroid drugs. The chain recombines TRBV7-9 with TRBJ2-1; no reliable D call. The TCR sequence derives from a female donor with Graves disease. The CDR3 DNA reads TGTGCCAGCAGCTTAGGGAGAGGACGGAACAATGAGCAGTTCTTC. This sequence encodes CASSLGRGRNNEQFF.